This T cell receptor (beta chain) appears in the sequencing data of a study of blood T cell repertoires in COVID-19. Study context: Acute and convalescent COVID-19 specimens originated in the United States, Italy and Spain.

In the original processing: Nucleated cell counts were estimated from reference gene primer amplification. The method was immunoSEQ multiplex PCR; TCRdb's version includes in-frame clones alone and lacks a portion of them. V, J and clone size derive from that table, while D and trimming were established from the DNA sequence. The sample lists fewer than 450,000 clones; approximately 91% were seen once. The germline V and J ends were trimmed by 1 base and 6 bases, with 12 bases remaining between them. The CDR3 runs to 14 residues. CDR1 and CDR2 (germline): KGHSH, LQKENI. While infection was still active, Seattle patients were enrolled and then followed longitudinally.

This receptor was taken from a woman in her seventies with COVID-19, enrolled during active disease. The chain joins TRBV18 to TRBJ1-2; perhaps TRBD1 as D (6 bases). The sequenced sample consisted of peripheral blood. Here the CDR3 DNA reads TGTGCCAGCTCACCACAGGGGAAGGGGGATGGCTACACCTTC. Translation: CASSPQGKGDGYTF.